This TCR beta chain was sequenced for a study of naive and memory T cell subsets. Amplification of ligated cDNA took four PCR rounds with SP2 and nested alpha and beta constant primers. For blood and skin samples, reverse transcription used TCR alpha and beta constant primers. TCRdb redid the calling of the UMI-ligation and nested PCR reads with MiXCR, one entry per CDR3 protein. The profile shows about 37,000 distinct CDR3 sequences, approximately 9.9% of them singletons. This CDR3 has 14 amino acids. Between the trimmed V and J ends, which lost 6 bases and 8 bases, there was a span of 16 bases. Per germline, CDR1 MNHEY and CDR2 SVGAGI. Comments on this clonotype: Its target is unknown.

The study's findings and limits: Potentially, T cell activation and differentiation skew this RNA-based measurement.

The treatment was: skin biopsy from PPD injection site in Mantoux-positive individual. TCR cDNA received a 3' ligated oligonucleotide that carried a UMI. Skin biopsies came from PPD injection sites in Mantoux-positive individuals. The rearrangement links TRBV6-5 to TRBJ1-4, with no clear D. The TCR originated in an adult in good health. Specimen: skin, collected from a tuberculin skin test site. CDR3 loop: CASSFARQFEKLFF. The CDR3 nucleotides read TGTGCCAGCAGCTTCGCGCGGCAGTTCGAAAAACTGTTTTTT.